This T cell receptor (beta chain) was sequenced for a study of human T cells and chemical hapten exposure. The time point: patch test 1, 2 weeks after DPC sensitization. Treatment reported: therapeutic diphenylcyclopropenone sensitization with weekly scalp DPC. The CDR3 is 16 amino acids. Between the trimmed V and J ends, which lost 0 bases and 2 bases, there was a span of 8 bases. From germline, CDR1 is SGHAT and CDR2 FQNNGV. This clonotype occurred many times. The antigen is not known. Study conclusions and caveats: Versus controls, significantly more large CDR3 similarity clusters arose from expanded TCRs.

Each CDR3 protein is one row after TCRdb ran MiXCR on the RACE reads. The sample records tens of thousands of distinct CDR3 sequences, 9.8% being singletons. Material: whole blood, obtained in connection with sensitization to the hapten diphenylcyclopropenone (DPC). The chain recombines TRBV11-2 with TRBJ2-6, with no clear D. This TCR derives from a woman in her forties with alopecia areata. Some clones in this sample may be carry-over from other donors' samples. CDR3 in DNA: TGTGCCAGCAGCTTAGATCGCAACCCTGGGGCCAACGTCCTGACTTTC. It translates to CASSLDRNPGANVLTF.